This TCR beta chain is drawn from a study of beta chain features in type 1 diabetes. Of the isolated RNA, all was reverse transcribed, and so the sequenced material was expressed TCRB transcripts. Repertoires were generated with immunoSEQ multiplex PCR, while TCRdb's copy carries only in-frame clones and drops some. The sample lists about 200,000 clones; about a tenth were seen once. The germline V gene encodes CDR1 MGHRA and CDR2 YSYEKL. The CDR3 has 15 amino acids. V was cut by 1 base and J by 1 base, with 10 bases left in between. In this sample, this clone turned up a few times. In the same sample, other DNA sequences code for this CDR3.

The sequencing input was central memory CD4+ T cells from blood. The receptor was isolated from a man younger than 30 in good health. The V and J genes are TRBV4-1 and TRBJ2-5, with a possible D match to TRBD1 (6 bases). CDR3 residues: CASSQGGLPQETQYF. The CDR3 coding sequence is TGCGCCAGCAGCCAAGGGGGGCTCCCCCAAGAGACCCAGTACTTC.